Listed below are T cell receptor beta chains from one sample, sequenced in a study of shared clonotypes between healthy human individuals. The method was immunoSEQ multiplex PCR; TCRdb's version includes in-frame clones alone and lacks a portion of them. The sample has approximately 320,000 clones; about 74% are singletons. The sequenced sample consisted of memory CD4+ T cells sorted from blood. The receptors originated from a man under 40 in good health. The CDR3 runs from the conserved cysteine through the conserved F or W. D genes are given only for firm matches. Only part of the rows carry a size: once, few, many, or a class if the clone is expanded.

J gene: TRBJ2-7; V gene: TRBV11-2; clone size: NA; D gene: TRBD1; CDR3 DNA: TGTGCCAGCAGCGTCGTCCAGGGGGCCTACGAGCAGTACTTC; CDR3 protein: CASSVVQGAYEQYF
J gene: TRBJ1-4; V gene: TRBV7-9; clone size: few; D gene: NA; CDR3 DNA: TGTGCCAGCAGCTTAGTGAAACAGGGCGAAAAACTGTTTTTT; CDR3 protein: CASSLVKQGEKLFF
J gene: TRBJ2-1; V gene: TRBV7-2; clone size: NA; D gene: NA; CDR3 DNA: TGTGCCAGCAACCCGGATGGGGGAAACTACAATGAGCAGTTCTTC; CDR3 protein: CASNPDGGNYNEQFF
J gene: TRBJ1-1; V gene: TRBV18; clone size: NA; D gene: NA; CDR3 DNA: TGTGCCAGCTCATCTTACAGGGAGAACACTGAAGCTTTCTTT; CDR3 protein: CASSSYRENTEAFF
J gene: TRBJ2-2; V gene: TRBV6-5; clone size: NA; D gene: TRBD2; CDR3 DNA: TGTGCCAGCAGGCCGACTAGCGTCACCGGGGAGCTGTTTTTT; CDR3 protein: CASRPTSVTGELFF
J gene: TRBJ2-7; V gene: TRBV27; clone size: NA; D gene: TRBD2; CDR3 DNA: TGTGCCAGCAGTCCCCGACTAGCGGGAGGGCCGGGTTACGAGCAGTACTTC; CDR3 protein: CASSPRLAGGPGYEQYF
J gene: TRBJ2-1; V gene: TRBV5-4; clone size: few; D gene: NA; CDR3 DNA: TGTGCCAGCAGCTTGGCTCCGAGGCCCGAGGGCCTCGGCAATGAGCAGTTCTTC; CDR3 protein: CASSLAPRPEGLGNEQFF
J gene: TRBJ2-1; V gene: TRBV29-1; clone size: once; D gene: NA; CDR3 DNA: TGCAGCACCCTGCCTACGAGCGGATCCTACAATGAGCAGTTCTTC; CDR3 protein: CSTLPTSGSYNEQFF
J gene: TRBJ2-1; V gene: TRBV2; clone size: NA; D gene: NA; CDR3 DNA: TGTGCCAGCACCCGGAGCGGTGGCTCCTACAATGAGCAGTTCTTC; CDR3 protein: CASTRSGGSYNEQFF
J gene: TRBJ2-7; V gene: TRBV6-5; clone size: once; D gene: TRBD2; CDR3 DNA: TGTGCCAGCCGGGGGGGTTGGATCGAAGGCGAGCAGTACTTC; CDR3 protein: CASRGGWIEGEQYF
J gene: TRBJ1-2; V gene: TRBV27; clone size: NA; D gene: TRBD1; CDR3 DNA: TGTGCCAGCAGTCCGTTACGGACTGGGGGACAGAAGTCTCGTGGCTACACCTTC; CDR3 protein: CASSPLRTGGQKSRGYTF
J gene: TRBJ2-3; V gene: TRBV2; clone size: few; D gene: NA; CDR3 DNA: TGTGCCAGCACCGGGGACTGGGGTGCGGATACGCAGTATTTT; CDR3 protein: CASTGDWGADTQYF
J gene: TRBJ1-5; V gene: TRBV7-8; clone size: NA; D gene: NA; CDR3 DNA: TGTGCCAGCAGCATCGGGGGAAGGGATCAGCCCCAGCATTTT; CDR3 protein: CASSIGGRDQPQHF
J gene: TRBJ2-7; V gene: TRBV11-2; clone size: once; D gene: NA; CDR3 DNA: TGTGCCAGCAGCTCAGCATACGAGCAGTACTTC; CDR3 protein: CASSSAYEQYF
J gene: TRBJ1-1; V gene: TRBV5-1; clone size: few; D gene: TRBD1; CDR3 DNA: TGCGCCAGCAGCCCTCCGGGACAGACAACTGAAGCTTTCTTT; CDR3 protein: CASSPPGQTTEAFF
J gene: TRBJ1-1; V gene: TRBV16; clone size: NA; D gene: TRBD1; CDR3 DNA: TGTGCCAGCAGCCAATTAGGACAGGGATACACTGAAGCTTTCTTT; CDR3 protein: CASSQLGQGYTEAFF
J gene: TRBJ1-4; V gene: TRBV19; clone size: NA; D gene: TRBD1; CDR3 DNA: TGTGCCAGTAGTTACGGACAGGGGGCGCCAACTAATGAAAAACTGTTTTTT; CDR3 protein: CASSYGQGAPTNEKLFF
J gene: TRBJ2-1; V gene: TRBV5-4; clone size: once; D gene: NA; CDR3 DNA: TGTGCCAGCAGCGCGACGACTGTGAATGAGCAGTTCTTC; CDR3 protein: CASSATTVNEQFF
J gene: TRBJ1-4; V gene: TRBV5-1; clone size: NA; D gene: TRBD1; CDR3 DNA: TGCGCCAGCAGCTTCGGGGACAGGGAGAATGAAAAACTGTTTTTT; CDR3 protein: CASSFGDRENEKLFF
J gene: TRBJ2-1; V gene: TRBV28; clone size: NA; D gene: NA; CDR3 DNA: TGTGCCAGCAGTTTCCAGCGCAATGAGCAGTTCTTC; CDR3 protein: CASSFQRNEQFF
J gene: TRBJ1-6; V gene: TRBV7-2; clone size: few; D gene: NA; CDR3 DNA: TGTGCCAGCAGCCTAGGCAGTTCACCCCTCCACTTT; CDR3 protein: CASSLGSSPLHF
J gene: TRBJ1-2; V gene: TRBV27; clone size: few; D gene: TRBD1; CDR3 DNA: TGTGCGGAGGGCAGGGGGTCGGCAGTAGGCTACACCTTC; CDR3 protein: CAEGRGSAVGYTF
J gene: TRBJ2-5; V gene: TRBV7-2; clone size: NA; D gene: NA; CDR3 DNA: TGTGCCAGCAGCTTAAATCGTGGAGGGGGAGAGACCCAGTACTTC; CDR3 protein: CASSLNRGGGETQYF
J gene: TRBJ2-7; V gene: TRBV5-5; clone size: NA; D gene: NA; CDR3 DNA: TGTGCCAGCAGCTTCAGTGGGACAAACTCCTACGAGCAGTACTTC; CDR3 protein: CASSFSGTNSYEQYF
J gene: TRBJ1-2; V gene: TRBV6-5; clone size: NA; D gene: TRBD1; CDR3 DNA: TGTGCCAGCAGTTACGTCTACAGGGGGTCAGATGGCTACACCTTC; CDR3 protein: CASSYVYRGSDGYTF
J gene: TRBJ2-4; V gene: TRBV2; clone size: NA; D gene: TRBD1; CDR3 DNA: TGTGCCAGCTGGGACAGGGAAAAAAACATTCAGTACTTC; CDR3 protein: CASWDREKNIQYF
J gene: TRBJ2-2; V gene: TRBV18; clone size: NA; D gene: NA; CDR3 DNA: TGTGCCAGCTCACCAATAAATGCCGGGATTTCCGGGGAGCTGTTTTTT; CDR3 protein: CASSPINAGISGELFF
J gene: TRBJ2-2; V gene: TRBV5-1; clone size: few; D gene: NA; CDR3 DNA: TGCGCCAGCAGCCATGGGGGTACTGGGGAGCTGTTTTTT; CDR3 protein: CASSHGGTGELFF